This T cell receptor beta chain was sequenced during a study of shared clonotypes between healthy human individuals. Several immunoSEQ 96-well plates shared each subset's DNA, each plate a replicate. Sorted-subset replicate PCRs used about 0.2 ug DNA, some 31,000 T cell genomes. Libraries were prepared by immunoSEQ multiplex PCR; TCRdb keeps only in-frame clonotypes and omits some of them. This sample carries under 1,100,000 clones, 75% of them seen once, and the ten largest clones take approximately 1.5%. Findings of the study overall: Clonotype sharing among donors was thought likely to change with sequencing depth. Researchers found naive subsets generally carried larger estimated richness than memory subsets.

Concerning this clone itself: Its antigen is not identified.

Source material: memory CD4+ T cells sorted from blood. Indicated subset: CD45RA-negative fraction. The receptor's source is a man between 18 and 35 years old in good health.

The CDR3 nucleotides read TGTGCCAGCAGTTTAGGCTCCAGCGGGGGGACCTCCACAGATACGCAGTATTTT. It translates to CASSLGSSGGTSTDTQYF. This sequence joins TRBV27 and TRBJ2-3; 9 nucleotides align to TRBD2. CDR1 MNHEY and CDR2 SMNVEV come from the germline V gene (reference sequence). With V trimmed by 2 bases and J by 2 bases, 11 bases remained unmatched. The CDR3 has 18 amino acids.